Listed below are T cell receptor beta chains from one sample, sequenced in a study of technical replicates of blood from a handful of donors. Libraries were prepared by immunoSEQ multiplex PCR; TCRdb keeps only in-frame clonotypes and omits some of them. The table shows about 80,000 clones, with roughly 96% occurring only once. The sample comprised T cells isolated from PBMCs. The source of these receptors is a human donor in good health. CDR3s include the opening cysteine and the closing phenylalanine or tryptophan. The order of the fields is D gene, V gene, clone size, J gene, CDR3 DNA, CDR3 protein. The D gene is left open where the match is weak. Clone size is given for some rows only: seen once, a few or many times, or a class if the clone is expanded.

NA	TRBV19	NA	TRBJ2-2	TGTGCCCCGCCCGAGGAGGGGGCTAGCGCGTGGACCGGGGAGCTGTTTTTT	CAPPEEGASAWTGELFF
NA	TRBV6-5	NA	TRBJ1-1	TGTGCCAGCAGTTACTCGTTTCAATACACTGAAGCTTTCTTT	CASSYSFQYTEAFF
NA	TRBV7-3	NA	TRBJ2-1	TGTGCCAGCAGCTCTAGTAGCCATGAGCAGTTCTTC	CASSSSSHEQFF
TRBD2	TRBV27	NA	TRBJ2-1	TGTGCCAGCAGTCCCCCCGGGACTAGCGGCTTCAATGAGCAGTTCTTC	CASSPPGTSGFNEQFF
TRBD2	TRBV13	NA	TRBJ2-3	TGTGCCAGCAGCCCACAGCGGGGGTTATACACAGATACGCAGTATTTT	CASSPQRGLYTDTQYF
NA	TRBV19	NA	TRBJ1-5	TGTGCCAGTAGTATAGGGGGGGGTTCCGACAATCAGCCCCAGCATTTT	CASSIGGGSDNQPQHF
TRBD2	TRBV7-9	NA	TRBJ2-7	TGTGCCAGCAGCTTAGGGATCACTAGCGGAGAGGGGTACGAGCAGTACTTC	CASSLGITSGEGYEQYF
NA	TRBV14	NA	TRBJ1-4	TGTGCCAGCAGCCCCCTAGGAGAAAAACTGTTTTTT	CASSPLGEKLFF
TRBD2	TRBV5-4	NA	TRBJ2-5	TGTGCCAGCAGCTTTAATCTAGCGGGAGTCGAGACCCAGTACTTC	CASSFNLAGVETQYF
NA	TRBV27	once	TRBJ2-5	TGTGCCAGCAGTTTAGAGGAGACCCAGTACTTC	CASSLEETQYF
TRBD1	TRBV19	NA	TRBJ2-1	TGTGCCAGTAGTATGCAGGGGGCATTGTCCTACAATGAGCAGTTCTTC	CASSMQGALSYNEQFF
NA	TRBV19	NA	TRBJ1-2	TGTGCCAGTAGCCTTCAAGGGGGGGCTAACTATGGCTACACCTTC	CASSLQGGANYGYTF
TRBD1	TRBV30	NA	TRBJ1-4	TGTGCCTGGAGTCGGACAGGGGAGGGAAAACTGTTTTTT	CAWSRTGEGKLFF
NA	TRBV21-1	NA	TRBJ1-2	TGTGCCAGCAGCAAAGTGGAGAGGGAAGGCTACACCTTC	CASSKVEREGYTF
TRBD1	TRBV30	NA	TRBJ2-1	TGTGCCGGTAGGACAGGGGGTTTGGTTGAGCAGTTCTTC	CAGRTGGLVEQFF
NA	TRBV5-1	NA	TRBJ2-7	TGCGCCAGCAGAGCGGTAACGATCTCCTACGAGCAGTACTTC	CASRAVTISYEQYF
TRBD2	TRBV7-7	NA	TRBJ2-5	TGTGCTAGCAGCTTCTCCGGGACTAGCGGGAGGGAGACCCAGTACTTC	CASSFSGTSGRETQYF
TRBD2	TRBV28	NA	TRBJ2-3	TGTGCCAGCAGCGTGACTAGCGGGAGCGCAGATACGCAGTATTTT	CASSVTSGSADTQYF
TRBD2	TRBV28	NA	TRBJ2-3	TGTGCCAGCAGTTTGGGAGCGGGAGGACACACAGATACGCAGTATTTT	CASSLGAGGHTDTQYF
TRBD2	TRBV28	NA	TRBJ2-1	TGTGCCAGCAGTACCGGGACTAGCAGGAAAGGGTACAATGAGCAGTTCTTC	CASSTGTSRKGYNEQFF
TRBD2	TRBV7-2	once	TRBJ2-7	TGTGCCAGCAGCCCCGGCCATAGCGGGACCTCTTACGAGCAGTACTTC	CASSPGHSGTSYEQYF
NA	TRBV5-5	NA	TRBJ2-7	TGTGCCAGCAGCTTATCTTGGGACATTACCTACGAGCAGTACTTC	CASSLSWDITYEQYF
TRBD1	TRBV5-1	once	TRBJ2-7	TGCGCCAGCAGCTGGGACAGGGAGAAGTACGAGCAGTACTTC	CASSWDREKYEQYF
NA	TRBV7-3	NA	TRBJ2-1	TGTGCCAGCAGCCCTAGTCGCACCTACAATGAGCAGTTCTTC	CASSPSRTYNEQFF
NA	TRBV27	NA	TRBJ1-5	TGTGCCAGCAGTGCATCCGCAGGGGACGCCAATCAGCCCCAGCATTTT	CASSASAGDANQPQHF
TRBD2	TRBV6-5	NA	TRBJ2-7	TGTGCCAGCAGTTTACTAGCGGGGGCCTACGAGCAGTACTTC	CASSLLAGAYEQYF
NA	TRBV7-2	NA	TRBJ2-7	TGTGCCAGCAGCTCCATAGCGGCGTACGAGCAGTACTTC	CASSSIAAYEQYF
NA	TRBV15	NA	TRBJ2-7	TGTGCCACCAGCAGAGTCCCCTTCCTTAACAGTGAAGAGCAGTACTTC	CATSRVPFLNSEEQYF
NA	TRBV6-5	NA	TRBJ2-5	TGTGCCAGCAGTAGGGGCGGGAAAGAGACCCAGTACTTC	CASSRGGKETQYF
NA	TRBV6-5	once	TRBJ1-3	TGTGCCAGCAGTTACTCGCAGTACTCTGGAAACACCATATATTTT	CASSYSQYSGNTIYF
TRBD2	TRBV6-1	NA	TRBJ2-1	TGTGCCAGCATCTATCGGGAGGGATACAATGAGCAGTTCTTC	CASIYREGYNEQFF
NA	TRBV19	NA	TRBJ1-1	TGTGCCAGTAGAGCACAGGGAGATACTGAAGCTTTCTTT	CASRAQGDTEAFF
NA	TRBV4-1	NA	TRBJ2-7	TGCGCCAGCAGCCCCGACAGTATTGGGCTTTCCTACGAGCAGTACTTC	CASSPDSIGLSYEQYF
TRBD2	TRBV15	NA	TRBJ2-7	TGTGCCACCAGCCCTAGCGGCGTATTTCTCGAGCAGTACTTC	CATSPSGVFLEQYF
NA	TRBV2	NA	TRBJ2-7	TGTGCCAGCAGGGACCTGCGGGGTAGCGACGAGCAGTACTTC	CASRDLRGSDEQYF
NA	TRBV10-3	NA	TRBJ1-3	TGTGCCATCAGTCCTAGGTTGTCCGATGGAAACACCATATATTTT	CAISPRLSDGNTIYF
NA	TRBV7-2	NA	TRBJ1-2	TGTGCCAGCAGCTTTAGTTCTCTCGGACAGACCTATGGCTACACCTTC	CASSFSSLGQTYGYTF
NA	TRBV6-5	NA	TRBJ1-4	TGTGCCAGCAGTTACGTGGGGCAGAATGAAAAACTGTTTTTT	CASSYVGQNEKLFF
NA	TRBV5-4	NA	TRBJ2-1	TGTGCCAGCAGCTTACTACTGGTGGCCAATGAGCAGTTCTTC	CASSLLLVANEQFF